Shown below are 20 T cell receptor beta chains from a single sample sequenced in a study of T cells in Graves' hyperthyroidism and ophthalmopathy. From RNA transcripts, TCR beta CDR3 regions were amplified. Using the HTBI primer set, a first-round RT-PCR was run on the TCR CDR3. TCRdb re-called the multiplex PCR reads through MiXCR, storing one row per CDR3 protein. Of about 200,000 distinct CDR3 sequences listed, roughly a sixth are singletons. The specimen sequenced was blood. All receptors derive from a woman aged 50 to 65 with Graves' hyperthyroidism.

This clonotype has only a few counts. The rearrangement joins TRBV24-1 to TRBJ1-1; TRBD1 aligns across 7 bases. CDR3 length: 14 residues. Germline lookup yields CDR1 KGHDR and CDR2 SFDVKD. The ends lost 7 bases at V and 7 bases at J; junction bases unmatched: 11. The CDR3 nucleotides are TGTGCCACCAGCCCCCCAGGGGGGAGTGATGAAGCTTTCTTT. Translated: CATSPPGGSDEAFF.

The V gene is TRBV5-1, the J gene TRBJ2-3; 7 bases align to TRBD1. The CDR3 is made up of 16 amino acids. Germline V gene sequence: CDR1 SGHRS, CDR2 YFSETQ. The V segment lost 4 bases and the J segment 2 bases; nucleotides outside the gene matches: 10. This CDR3 reads CASSIRTGSFTDTQYF. CDR3 nucleotides: TGCGCCAGCAGCATAAGGACAGGAAGCTTCACAGATACGCAGTATTTT.

This clonotype was recorded at least ten times. CDR3 amino acids: CASLNGISTNEKLFF. The CDR3 DNA is TGTGCCAGCCTAAACGGGATTTCAACTAATGAAAAACTGTTTTTT. The chain combines TRBV6-8 with TRBJ1-4, with D unresolved. The CDR3 is made up of 15 amino acids. Germline values: CDR1 MNHGY, CDR2 SAAAGT. V was shortened by 8 bases and J by 0 bases, with 13 bases between the two germline ends.

This clonotype occurred a few times. V gene TRBV5-4 combines with J gene TRBJ1-6, with 8 nucleotides matching TRBD1. V lost 1 base to trimming and J lost 10 bases; unmatched junction nucleotides: 7. Germline values: CDR1 SGHNT, CDR2 YYREEE (reference sequence). The CDR3 runs to 15 residues. This chain's CDR3 is CASSLLGQGVSPLHF. The CDR3 region has the DNA TGTGCCAGCAGCTTGTTAGGACAGGGTGTGTCACCCCTCCACTTT.

The chain links TRBV28 to TRBJ1-5; D is possibly TRBD1 (5 bases). From germline, CDR1 is MDHEN and CDR2 SYDVKM. The CDR3 spans 16 residues. Trimming removed 1 base from V and 0 bases from J, with 10 bases in between. CDR3 sequence: CASSLFGGNSNQPQHF. The CDR3 coding sequence is TGTGCCAGCAGTTTATTCGGGGGTAATAGCAATCAGCCCCAGCATTTT.

Ten or more counts support this clonotype. The rearrangement uses TRBV2 and TRBJ2-7; D is unclear. Germline V lookup: CDR1 SNHLY, CDR2 FYNNEI. V gave up 7 bases and J gave up 3 bases, with 7 bases separating them. CDR3 length: 11 residues. In nucleotides, the CDR3 is TGTGCCAGCATACGAGGCTACGAGCAGTACTTC. Translated: CASIRGYEQYF.

In its sample, this clonotype was seen a few times. The V and J genes are TRBV2 and TRBJ1-4; the D is unclear. V was cut by 4 bases and J by 6 bases, with 9 bases left in between. Germline lookup yields CDR1 SNHLY and CDR2 FYNNEI. The CDR3 sequence is 13 residues long. The CDR3 nucleotides read TGTGCCAGCAGTGGGGGAAACGATGAAAAACTGTTTTTT. It yields the protein CASSGGNDEKLFF.

In its sample, this clonotype was seen many times. The chain employs TRBV19 and TRBJ2-1; 8 nucleotides match TRBD2. Germline CDR1 reads LNHDA; CDR2 reads SQIVND (reference sequence). The CDR3 runs 14 residues. The trim removed 9 bases at V and 2 bases at J, leaving 6 bases unmatched. The CDR3 loop reads CASAGLGTYNEQFF. For the CDR3, the DNA is TGTGCCAGCGCGGGACTAGGGACCTACAATGAGCAGTTCTTC.

This rearrangement joins TRBV12-3 or TRBV12-4 to TRBJ2-2, with no clear D. V was cut by 0 bases and J by 6 bases, with 8 bases left in between. The CDR3 is made up of 14 amino acids. CDR3 DNA: TGTGCCAGCAGTTTAGCCGTGGGATCCGGGGAGCTGTTTTTT. This codes for CASSLAVGSGELFF.

This clonotype was counted between two and nine times. The J gene is TRBJ1-2, the V gene TRBV29-1, with D possibly matching TRBD1 (6 bases). Trimming took off 3 bases at V and 6 bases at J, with 11 bases between the two ends. Germline-derived CDR1 and CDR2 are SQVTM and ANQGSEA. This CDR3 spans 12 amino acids. The CDR3 nucleotides are TGCAGCGTTGATTCCAACAGGGATGGCTACACCTTC. This codes for CSVDSNRDGYTF.

This clonotype occurred a few times. This chain uses TRBV14 with TRBJ2-1, with TRBD1 matching over 7 bases. The CDR3 length is 15 residues. Germline loops: CDR1 SGHDN, CDR2 FVKESK. J gave up 5 bases and V 4 bases, and 8 bases lay outside the gene matches. CDR3 sequence reads: CASSPPRDRNNEQFF. As DNA, the CDR3 is TGTGCCAGCAGCCCTCCTAGGGACAGAAACAATGAGCAGTTCTTC.

This clonotype was seen many times. This rearrangement joins TRBV6-2 or TRBV6-3 to TRBJ2-1, with D possibly being TRBD1 (6 bases). Trimming pared 7 bases from V and 6 bases from J, leaving 19 bases between. There are 15 residues in the CDR3. Germline loops: CDR1 MNHEY, CDR2 SVGEGT. In DNA form, the CDR3 reads TGTGCCAGCAATGAACCGGGACAATCAACCAATGAGCAGTTCTTC. It specifies CASNEPGQSTNEQFF.

Ten or more counts support this clonotype. The chain recombines TRBV6-1 with TRBJ1-2; D perhaps matches TRBD1 (5 bases). This CDR3 region has 13 residues. Trimming took 10 bases from V and 6 from J, leaving 18 bases between them. Germline V gives CDR1 MNHNS, CDR2 SASEGT. CDR3 residues: CATTGVQRDGYTF. The CDR3 DNA sequence: TGTGCCACCACGGGGGTACAACGTGATGGCTACACCTTC.

The rearrangement joins TRBV19 to TRBJ1-3; no reliable D call. The length of the CDR3 is 15 residues. V was trimmed by 3 bases and J by 0 bases, leaving 9 bases between them. Germline CDR1 LNHDA, CDR2 SQIVND (reference sequence). The CDR3: CASSIIRSSGNTIYF. In DNA form, the CDR3 reads TGTGCCAGTAGTATCATACGGTCCTCTGGAAACACCATATATTTT.

This clonotype was detected many times. The chain is built from TRBV9 and TRBJ2-5; D is undetermined. Trimming left V 0 bases short and J 4 bases short, with 10 bases between. There are 14 residues in the CDR3. Per the germline V gene, CDR1 is SGDLS and CDR2 is YYNGEE. CDR3 amino acids: CASSVGGSIETQYF. The CDR3 DNA sequence: TGTGCCAGCAGCGTAGGGGGTAGCATAGAGACCCAGTACTTC. Together with reference TRBV9 and TRBJ2-5, the CDR3 gives the full variable domain: DSGVTQTPKHLITATGQRVTLRCSPRSGDLSVYWYQQSLDQGLQFLIQYYNGEERAKGNILERFSAQQFPDLHSELNLSSLELGDSALYFCASSVGGSIETQYFGPGTRLLVL.

This clonotype was counted ten times or more. The gene calls are TRBV12-3 or TRBV12-4 and TRBJ1-1, with D possibly being TRBD1 (5 bases). The CDR3 spans 13 residues. Trimming cost V 3 bases and J 1 base, with 6 bases left between them. The CDR3 spells CASSFGGNTEAFF. CDR3 in DNA: TGTGCCAGCAGTTTCGGGGGGAACACTGAAGCTTTCTTT.

V is TRBV7-2 and J is TRBJ2-2; 8 bases line up with TRBD1. Germline V gene sequence: CDR1 SGHTA, CDR2 FQGNSA. The V and J ends lost 4 bases and 6 bases, in that order; junction bases with no gene match: 10. The CDR3 runs to 16 residues. The CDR3 spells CASSSVGGRGPGELFF. The CDR3 DNA reads as TGTGCCAGCAGCTCGGTGGGGGGCAGGGGGCCCGGGGAGCTGTTTTTT. The full variable domain, in which reference TRBV7-2 and TRBJ2-2 provide the parts outside the CDR3, is GAGVSQSPSNKVTEKGKDVELRCDPISGHTALYWYRQSLGQGLEFLIYFQGNSAPDKSGLPSDRFSAERTGGSVSTLTIQRTQQEDSAVYLCASSSVGGRGPGELFFGEGSRLTVL.

This clonotype has a count of ten or more. V and J are TRBV6-1 and TRBJ2-7, with 7 bases fitting TRBD1. CDR1 is MNHNS and CDR2 is SASEGT in the germline V gene. J gave up 2 bases and V 5 bases, and 6 bases lay outside the gene matches. CDR3 length equals 14 residues. The CDR3 spells CASSSDRLTYEQYF. The CDR3 nucleotides read TGTGCCAGCAGTTCGGACAGGCTCACCTACGAGCAGTACTTC.

This clonotype has at least ten counts. The V call is TRBV11-3, the J call TRBJ2-7; D assignment may be TRBD1 or TRBD2 (5 bases each). CDR1 and CDR2 (germline): SGHNT, YENEEA. V lost 5 bases to trimming and J lost 2 bases, with 16 bases between them. This CDR3 is built from 15 residues. The CDR3 reads CASSRLIRDPYEQYF. DNA of the CDR3: TGTGCCAGCAGCCGCCTAATCAGGGACCCCTACGAGCAGTACTTC.

The gene calls are TRBV27 and TRBJ2-3; no clear D. The germline V and J ends were trimmed by 5 bases and 3 bases, with 15 bases remaining between them. Germline V gene data show CDR1 as MNHEY and CDR2 as SMNVEV (reference sequence). The CDR3 sequence is 15 residues long. The CDR3 bases are TGTGCCAGCAGTAGTCCCTACGGCGGAACAGATACGCAGTATTTT. It yields the protein CASSSPYGGTDTQYF.